Below, 31 T cell receptor beta chains from the same sample are listed, as sequenced in a study of cytomegalovirus exposure and HLA in healthy donors (dated by TCRdb to 2015 to 2018). Preparation of the library involved the immunoSEQ multiplex PCR assay. TCRdb took this table from immuneACCESS and kept in-frame rearrangements with V and J called. Such tables lack part of the clones; where checked against another copy, unresolved V genes explain under half of the gap, and the rest is unexplained. This sample gives roughly 60,000 clones in total; almost 97% of them show up just once. The ten top clones hold approximately 1.2% of the sample. The sequenced sample was PBMCs. Receptors originate from a woman between 18 and 30 years old in good health and CMV-seronegative.

The chain recombines TRBV6-5 with TRBJ1-2; possible D gene TRBD1, 6 bases. In germline, CDR1 is MNHEY, CDR2 SVGAGI. Trimming left V 2 bases short and J 8 bases short, with 12 bases between. The CDR3 has 13 residues. In DNA form, the CDR3 reads TGTGCCAGCAGTTACCACCGGGACACCGGCTACACCTTC. It yields the protein CASSYHRDTGYTF.

The chain links TRBV2 to TRBJ2-5, with 11 bases matching TRBD2. Germline values: CDR1 SNHLY, CDR2 FYNNEI. J was trimmed by 3 bases and V by 7 bases; bases with no gene match: 4. This CDR3 is built from 14 residues. The CDR3 DNA is TGTGCCAGCACCCCACTAGCGGGAGAAGAGACCCAGTACTTC. Amino acids: CASTPLAGEETQYF.

The chain is built from TRBV6-5 and TRBJ2-1, with D maybe TRBD1 (6 bases). CDR3 size: 15 residues. Germline loops: CDR1 MNHEY, CDR2 SVGAGI. The germline V and J ends were trimmed by 7 bases and 6 bases, with 19 bases remaining between them. CDR3 region: CASTHGDQGGNEQFF. CDR3 DNA: TGTGCCAGCACCCACGGGGACCAAGGGGGCAATGAGCAGTTCTTC.

The chain employs TRBV10-3 and TRBJ2-7, with D possibly TRBD2 on 6 matching bases. This CDR3 is 15 amino acids long. Trimming shortened V by 8 bases and J by 2 bases, and 19 bases separated the two germline ends. Per the germline V gene, CDR1 is ENHRY and CDR2 is SYGVKD. CDR3: CAIWDGTASAYEQYF. The CDR3 DNA sequence: TGTGCCATCTGGGACGGGACTGCCAGCGCCTACGAGCAGTACTTC.

This clone appeared once. The chain has TRBV11-2 and TRBJ1-5; D is undetermined. CDR1 is SGHAT, CDR2 FQNNGV, per germline. The V end lost 5 bases, the J end lost 7 bases, and 9 bases lay between the germline ends. CDR3 size: 12 residues. CDR3 protein: CASSRTGQPQHF. The CDR3 DNA follows: TGTGCCAGCAGCCGCACGGGGCAGCCCCAGCATTTT.

The V gene is TRBV5-5, the J gene TRBJ1-2; a possible D gene is TRBD1 (6 bases). Per germline, CDR1 SGHKS and CDR2 YYEKEE (reference sequence). The CDR3 is made up of 14 amino acids. V was cut by 4 bases and J by 2 bases, with 12 bases left in between. The CDR3 DNA reads TGTGCCAGCAGCCCCCGGACAGAAAACTATGGCTACACCTTC. Amino acids: CASSPRTENYGYTF.

V is TRBV10-3 and J is TRBJ1-3, with 12 bases fitting TRBD1. The CDR3 is made up of 18 amino acids. V was clipped by 6 bases and J by 0 bases; unmatched bases: 9. Germline assignment: CDR1 ENHRY and CDR2 SYGVKD. The DNA of the CDR3 is TGTGCCATCAGGGGCGGGACAGGGGGCTTAGGCTCTGGAAACACCATATATTTT. Amino acid sequence: CAIRGGTGGLGSGNTIYF.

The chain combines TRBV30 with TRBJ2-7; D not resolved. The CDR3 spans 10 residues. The germline gives CDR1 GTSNPN, CDR2 SVGIG (reference sequence). The V gene lost 5 bases and the J gene lost 3 bases, with 5 bases spanning the gap. The CDR3 coding sequence is TGTGCCTGGGGGCTCTACGAGCAGTACTTC. This sequence encodes CAWGLYEQYF.

The chain recombines TRBV11-3 with TRBJ1-2, with a tentative D call TRBD1 (6 bases). The CDR3 length is 17 residues. CDR1 and CDR2 (germline): SGHNT, YENEEA. V lost 0 bases and J 0 bases, leaving 14 bases between the germline ends. The CDR3 loop reads CASSLDPSGQPNYGYTF. The DNA of the CDR3 is TGTGCCAGCAGCTTAGATCCCTCTGGACAGCCTAACTATGGCTACACCTTC. The whole variable domain, filled in from reference TRBV11-3 and TRBJ1-2, reads EAGVVQSPRYKIIEKKQPVAFWCNPISGHNTLYWYLQNLGQGPELLIRYENEEAVDDSQLPKDRFSAERLKGVDSTLKIQPAELGDSAVYLCASSLDPSGQPNYGYTFGSGTRLTVV.

The rearrangement uses TRBV11-3 and TRBJ2-3, with 7 bases that match TRBD1. Trimming removed 1 base from V and 1 base from J; junction bases left unmatched: 5. The CDR3 is 16 residues long. Per germline, CDR1 SGHNT and CDR2 YENEEA. CDR3 protein: CASSLGDRVRTDTQYF. CDR3 DNA: TGTGCCAGCAGCTTAGGAGACAGGGTTCGCACAGATACGCAGTATTTT. The full variable domain, in which reference TRBV11-3 and TRBJ2-3 provide the parts outside the CDR3, is EAGVVQSPRYKIIEKKQPVAFWCNPISGHNTLYWYLQNLGQGPELLIRYENEEAVDDSQLPKDRFSAERLKGVDSTLKIQPAELGDSAVYLCASSLGDRVRTDTQYFGPGTRLTVL.

The chain carries TRBV25-1 and TRBJ2-7; no reliable D call. The CDR3 is 17 amino acids. The V and J ends lost 4 bases and 6 bases respectively, with 25 bases between them. Germline V gene data show CDR1 as MGHDK and CDR2 as SYGVNS. This chain's CDR3 is CASSGPTNPDPRGEQYF. CDR3 DNA: TGTGCCAGCAGTGGCCCTACTAACCCCGATCCTCGTGGCGAGCAGTACTTC.

The chain couples TRBV5-6 to TRBJ2-5, with D unclear. Trimming shortened V by 0 bases and J by 5 bases, and 8 bases separated the two germline ends. CDR1 and CDR2 from the germline V gene are SGHDT and YYEEEE. The CDR3 has 13 residues. The CDR3 DNA follows: TGTGCCAGCAGCTTGGCTAGTTCGGAGACCCAGTACTTC. Amino acids: CASSLASSETQYF.

This rearrangement joins TRBV19 to TRBJ1-6; a possible D gene is TRBD1 (5 bases). The germline gives CDR1 LNHDA, CDR2 SQIVND (reference sequence). V lost 10 bases to trimming and J lost 6 bases, with 10 bases between them. The CDR3 contains 12 residues. The CDR3 region has the DNA TGTGCCACCAGGACATCTAATTCACCCCTCCACTTT. It specifies CATRTSNSPLHF. Drawing the rest from reference TRBV19 and TRBJ1-6, the complete variable domain is DGGITQSPKYLFRKEGQNVTLSCEQNLNHDAMYWYRQDPGQGLRLIYYSQIVNDFQKGDIAEGYSVSREKKESFPLTVTSAQKNPTAFYLCATRTSNSPLHFGNGTRLTVT.

V gene TRBV14 combines with J gene TRBJ2-7; 8 bases agree with TRBD2. CDR1 SGHDN and CDR2 FVKESK come from the germline V gene. The CDR3 loop spans 17 amino acids. The trim removed 2 bases at V and 0 bases at J, leaving 9 bases unmatched. The CDR3 sequence is CASSQRAVAGTSYEQYF. The DNA of the CDR3 is TGTGCCAGCAGCCAACGGGCCGTAGCGGGGACCTCCTACGAGCAGTACTTC.

The J gene is TRBJ2-6, the V gene TRBV4-2; 8 bases are a match to TRBD2. Germline loops: CDR1 LGHNA, CDR2 YNFKEQ. CDR3 length: 17 residues. The V segment lost 3 bases and the J segment 4 bases; nucleotides outside the gene matches: 8. CDR3 residues: CASSHTPGGAGANVLTF. In DNA, the CDR3 is TGTGCCAGCAGCCACACCCCCGGGGGGGCCGGGGCCAACGTCCTGACTTTC.

The chain uses TRBV2 and TRBJ1-2; TRBD1 matches at 9 bases. The germline V gene encodes CDR1 SNHLY and CDR2 FYNNEI. V lost 5 bases to trimming and J lost 5 bases; unmatched junction nucleotides: 6. The CDR3 consists of 14 residues. The CDR3 loop reads CASSYTGGRYGYTF. The CDR3 DNA is TGTGCCAGCAGTTACACAGGGGGCCGGTATGGCTACACCTTC.

The chain combines TRBV6-5 with TRBJ2-2, with 9 bases aligning to TRBD1. CDR1 and CDR2 from the germline V gene are MNHEY and SVGAGI. This CDR3 is 15 amino acids long. The V and J ends lost 2 bases and 7 bases, in that order; junction bases with no gene match: 5. The chain's CDR3 is CASSYGTGFGGELFF. CDR3 coding DNA: TGTGCCAGCAGTTACGGGACAGGGTTCGGCGGGGAGCTGTTTTTT.

The chain carries TRBV10-1 and TRBJ2-1; D uncertain. The CDR3 runs to 14 residues. Germline V gene lookup returns CDR1 WNHNN and CDR2 SYGVQD (reference sequence). The ends were cut back, 3 bases at V and 8 bases at J, with 14 bases in the middle. The CDR3 reads CASSDPSRMDEQFF. The CDR3 coding sequence is TGCGCCAGCAGTGATCCGTCGCGGATGGATGAGCAGTTCTTC.

The chain combines TRBV10-3 with TRBJ2-7; 15 bases map to TRBD2. Unmatched junction bases numbered 6, after V lost 3 bases and J lost 0 bases. The CDR3 contains 18 residues. CDR1 is ENHRY, CDR2 SYGVKD, per germline. The CDR3 DNA reads TGTGCCATCAGTGAAGGACTAGCGGGAGGGCCCCTCTCCTACGAGCAGTACTTC. It specifies CAISEGLAGGPLSYEQYF.

The chain links TRBV5-5 to TRBJ2-7, with 9 nucleotides matching TRBD1. V shed 4 bases and J 6 bases; nucleotides not matched to a gene: 14. Germline V gives CDR1 SGHKS, CDR2 YYEKEE (reference sequence). CDR3 size: 16 residues. CDR3 nucleotides: TGTGCCAGCAGCGTACCCCGGGACAGGGATTCTGGCGAGCAGTACTTC. Translating it yields CASSVPRDRDSGEQYF.

The V and J genes are TRBV4-3 and TRBJ2-1, with D possibly TRBD2 on 6 matching bases. Germline CDR1 reads LGHNA; CDR2 reads YSLEER. Trimming pared 3 bases from V and 8 bases from J, leaving 20 bases between. The CDR3 loop spans 16 amino acids. CDR3 residues: CASSHRPPGRGHEQFF. CDR3 bases: TGCGCCAGCAGCCATCGGCCCCCCGGGAGAGGTCATGAGCAGTTCTTC.

This clone has only one observation. The chain joins TRBV2 to TRBJ1-2, with unresolved D. Trimming shortened V by 4 bases and J by 5 bases, and 8 bases separated the two germline ends. CDR3 length: 12 residues. Germline V CDR1 and CDR2: SNHLY, FYNNEI. CDR3 nucleotides: TGTGCCAGCAGTGGCAGGCTTTATGGCTACACCTTC. This sequence encodes CASSGRLYGYTF.

V is TRBV5-4 and J is TRBJ1-2; 8 bases line up with TRBD1. CDR1 is SGHNT and CDR2 is YYREEE in the germline V gene (reference sequence). V was clipped by 6 bases and J by 0 bases; unmatched bases: 10. The CDR3 runs to 16 residues. The DNA of the CDR3 is TGTGCCAGCAACCCAGACAGGGGTCAGACTAACTATGGCTACACCTTC. Translation gives CASNPDRGQTNYGYTF.

The chain employs TRBV27 and TRBJ2-3; perhaps TRBD1 as D (5 bases). Germline CDR1 and CDR2: MNHEY and SMNVEV (reference sequence). This CDR3 contains 15 residues. V lost 3 bases and J lost 1, with 11 bases in between. CDR3 sequence reads: CASSFKGSGTDTQYF. CDR3 DNA: TGTGCCAGCAGTTTTAAGGGGTCGGGCACAGATACGCAGTATTTT.

Written as DNA, the CDR3 is TGTGCCAGCAGCTTGGGTCGGGGAAGCCGCTACGAGCAGTACTTC. Protein: CASSLGRGSRYEQYF. The chain carries TRBV7-9 and TRBJ2-7; TRBD2 might be the D (5 bases). The V gene's germline CDR1 is SEHNR and CDR2 FQNEAQ (reference sequence). There are 15 residues in the CDR3. V gave up 3 bases and J gave up 3 bases, with 15 bases separating them.

V is TRBV28 and J is TRBJ2-7; D unresolved. The germline V and J ends were trimmed by 5 bases and 0 bases, with 5 bases remaining between them. This CDR3 is 12 amino acids long. Per germline, CDR1 MDHEN and CDR2 SYDVKM. The CDR3 is CASSPYSYEQYF. Here the CDR3 DNA reads TGTGCCAGCAGTCCGTACTCCTACGAGCAGTACTTC.

V is TRBV19 and J is TRBJ1-5, with D perhaps matching TRBD1 (6 bases). Per germline, CDR1 LNHDA and CDR2 SQIVND (reference sequence). The CDR3 has 15 residues. The V end was cut by 5 bases, the J end by 4 bases, with 15 bases between. CDR3 in DNA: TGTGCCAGTAGTTCATCAGGGGTGGGAAATCAGCCCCAGCATTTT. Translation: CASSSSGVGNQPQHF.

V usage is TRBV28 and J usage is TRBJ1-2; TRBD1 is a possible D gene (5 bases). V was trimmed by 6 bases and J by 4 bases, leaving 12 bases between them. The CDR3 loop spans 13 amino acids. From germline, CDR1 is MDHEN and CDR2 SYDVKM. In DNA, the CDR3 is TGTGCCAGCAGATCGAACCAGGGCTATGGCTACACCTTC. Its protein is CASRSNQGYGYTF.

In this sample, this clone turned up a few times. This rearrangement joins TRBV6-5 to TRBJ2-3, with D possibly TRBD1 on 6 matching bases. The CDR3 covers 14 residues. Trimming took off 4 bases at V and 4 bases at J, with 12 bases between the two ends. Per germline, CDR1 MNHEY and CDR2 SVGAGI. CDR3: CASSFDRRPDTQYF. Written as DNA, the CDR3 is TGTGCCAGCAGTTTCGACAGGCGGCCAGATACGCAGTATTTT.

CDR3 in amino acids: CASSPPGGRGEAFF. The CDR3 DNA reads as TGTGCCAGCAGCCCCCCGGGGGGGAGGGGTGAAGCTTTCTTT. The J gene is TRBJ1-1, the V gene TRBV7-8; weak D call: TRBD1 (5 bases). CDR1 SGHVS and CDR2 FQNEAQ come from the germline V gene. The CDR3 is made up of 14 amino acids. V lost 5 bases and J lost 7, with 17 bases in between.

This chain uses TRBV18 with TRBJ2-3, with 13 bases matching TRBD2. Trimming at V came to 0 bases and at J to 5 bases, leaving 5 bases not matched to a gene. The CDR3 has 17 amino acids. CDR1 and CDR2 (germline): KGHSH, LQKENI. CDR3 loop: CASSPPGLAGFGDTQYF. The CDR3 region has the DNA TGTGCCAGCTCACCACCGGGACTAGCGGGATTTGGAGATACGCAGTATTTT.